Listed below are T cell receptor beta chains from one sample, sequenced in a study of patients with pleural tuberculosis. Each CDR3 protein gets one entry after TCRdb re-called the reads with MiXCR. The sample includes under 55,000 distinct CDR3 sequences, under 8.5% of them seen just once. The receptors were gathered from a human donor with pleural tuberculosis. The CDR3 runs from the conserved cysteine through the conserved F or W. Fields, in order: V gene, clone size, J gene, D gene, CDR3 protein, CDR3 DNA. The D gene is left open where the match is weak. Part of the rows lack a size; the others show once, few, many or a class for expanded clones.

v_gene: TRBV6-2/TRBV6-3; abundance: many; j_gene: TRBJ1-1; d_gene: TRBD1; CDR3aa: CASSYSGQGNTEAFF; CDR3nt: TGTGCCAGCAGTTACTCGGGACAGGGAAACACTGAAGCTTTCTTT
v_gene: TRBV25-1; abundance: many; j_gene: TRBJ1-5; d_gene: NA; CDR3aa: CASTEGGSGDQPQHF; CDR3nt: TGTGCCAGCACCGAGGGCGGGTCTGGTGATCAGCCCCAGCATTTT
v_gene: TRBV20-1; abundance: NA; j_gene: TRBJ2-1; d_gene: TRBD2; CDR3aa: CSASGLAFVLYNEQFF; CDR3nt: TGCAGTGCTAGTGGACTAGCCTTCGTCCTCTACAATGAGCAGTTCTTC
v_gene: TRBV11-1; abundance: many; j_gene: TRBJ2-3; d_gene: NA; CDR3aa: CASTKIIVDTQYF; CDR3nt: TGTGCCAGCACCAAAATAATTGTAGATACGCAGTATTTT
v_gene: TRBV5-6; abundance: few; j_gene: TRBJ2-1; d_gene: NA; CDR3aa: CASSWDNEQFF; CDR3nt: TGTGCCAGCAGCTGGGACAATGAGCAGTTCTTC
v_gene: TRBV10-3; abundance: many; j_gene: TRBJ2-5; d_gene: TRBD1; CDR3aa: CAISDPGQGVETQYF; CDR3nt: TGTGCCATCAGTGATCCGGGACAGGGGGTCGAGACCCAGTACTTC
v_gene: TRBV2; abundance: many; j_gene: TRBJ2-5; d_gene: TRBD1; CDR3aa: CASNRDRGRQETQYF; CDR3nt: TGTGCCAGCAATAGGGACAGGGGTCGACAAGAGACCCAGTACTTC
v_gene: TRBV11-1; abundance: NA; j_gene: TRBJ2-3; d_gene: TRBD1; CDR3aa: CASSLVGTGDADTQYF; CDR3nt: TGTGCCAGCAGCTTAGTCGGGACAGGGGACGCAGATACGCAGTATTTT
v_gene: TRBV6-1; abundance: many; j_gene: TRBJ2-3; d_gene: NA; CDR3aa: CASRGRGTDTQYF; CDR3nt: TGTGCCAGCAGGGGCAGGGGCACAGATACGCAGTATTTT
v_gene: TRBV5-1; abundance: many; j_gene: TRBJ1-5; d_gene: TRBD1; CDR3aa: CASSWTGVGNQPQHF; CDR3nt: TGCGCCAGCAGCTGGACAGGGGTGGGCAATCAGCCCCAGCATTTT
v_gene: TRBV20-1; abundance: many; j_gene: TRBJ1-5; d_gene: NA; CDR3aa: CSAQEGRNRNQPQHF; CDR3nt: TGCAGTGCTCAAGAAGGGCGGAACCGCAATCAGCCCCAGCATTTT
v_gene: TRBV12-3/TRBV12-4; abundance: few; j_gene: TRBJ2-3; d_gene: TRBD2; CDR3aa: CASSFLASGRSTDTQYF; CDR3nt: TGTGCCAGCAGTTTCTTAGCTAGCGGGCGCAGCACAGATACGCAGTATTTT
v_gene: TRBV10-1; abundance: many; j_gene: TRBJ1-2; d_gene: NA; CDR3aa: CASSEYRDRGYTF; CDR3nt: TGCGCCAGCAGTGAGTACAGGGATCGTGGCTACACCTTC
v_gene: TRBV5-4; abundance: many; j_gene: TRBJ2-3; d_gene: NA; CDR3aa: CASSLWTTDTQYF; CDR3nt: TGTGCCAGCAGCTTATGGACCACAGATACGCAGTATTTT
v_gene: TRBV2; abundance: many; j_gene: TRBJ1-2; d_gene: NA; CDR3aa: CASSLDSNYGYTF; CDR3nt: TGTGCCAGCAGTTTAGACAGTAACTATGGCTACACCTTC
v_gene: TRBV28; abundance: many; j_gene: TRBJ2-5; d_gene: NA; CDR3aa: CASSSGDGETQYF; CDR3nt: TGTGCCAGCAGTTCTGGGGACGGAGAGACCCAGTACTTC
v_gene: TRBV20-1; abundance: many; j_gene: TRBJ2-3; d_gene: NA; CDR3aa: CSARGPGGRPTDTQYF; CDR3nt: TGCAGTGCTAGAGGTCCAGGGGGGAGACCCACAGATACGCAGTATTTT
v_gene: TRBV20-1; abundance: NA; j_gene: TRBJ2-5; d_gene: NA; CDR3aa: CSARGGQKETQYF; CDR3nt: TGCAGTGCTAGGGGAGGACAGAAAGAGACCCAGTACTTC
v_gene: TRBV19; abundance: few; j_gene: TRBJ2-1; d_gene: TRBD2; CDR3aa: CASSMKGLAGIRFF; CDR3nt: TGTGCCAGTAGTATGAAGGGGCTAGCGGGGATTCGGTTCTTC
v_gene: TRBV4-2; abundance: many; j_gene: TRBJ2-7; d_gene: NA; CDR3aa: CASSQVGTRAYEQYF; CDR3nt: TGTGCCAGCAGCCAAGTAGGGACGCGGGCCTACGAGCAGTACTTC
v_gene: TRBV20-1; abundance: many; j_gene: TRBJ2-5; d_gene: NA; CDR3aa: CSARRTGLQETQYF; CDR3nt: TGCAGTGCTAGACGGACTGGCCTCCAAGAGACCCAGTACTTC
v_gene: TRBV2; abundance: many; j_gene: TRBJ2-5; d_gene: TRBD1; CDR3aa: CATRTGEETQYF; CDR3nt: TGTGCCACCCGGACAGGGGAAGAGACCCAGTACTTC
v_gene: TRBV20-1; abundance: many; j_gene: TRBJ2-1; d_gene: TRBD2; CDR3aa: CSDRSGRPTGEQFF; CDR3nt: TGCAGTGACCGTAGCGGGAGGCCCACGGGTGAGCAGTTCTTC
v_gene: TRBV12-3/TRBV12-4; abundance: NA; j_gene: TRBJ2-1; d_gene: NA; CDR3aa: CASLRGEGRSYNEQFF; CDR3nt: TGTGCCAGCTTGCGGGGCGAGGGCAGGTCCTACAATGAGCAGTTCTTC
v_gene: TRBV10-3; abundance: many; j_gene: TRBJ1-2; d_gene: TRBD1; CDR3aa: CAISGSTGNYGYTF; CDR3nt: TGTGCCATCAGTGGCTCGACAGGGAACTATGGCTACACCTTC
v_gene: TRBV18; abundance: many; j_gene: TRBJ1-1; d_gene: TRBD1; CDR3aa: CASSLTGVGNTEAFF; CDR3nt: TGTGCCAGCTCACTGACAGGGGTTGGGAACACTGAAGCTTTCTTT
v_gene: TRBV12-3/TRBV12-4; abundance: NA; j_gene: TRBJ1-2; d_gene: NA; CDR3aa: CASSLSGGPPMRYYGYTF; CDR3nt: TGTGCCAGCAGTTTAAGTGGGGGCCCCCCCATGCGGTACTATGGCTACACCTTC
v_gene: TRBV29-1; abundance: NA; j_gene: TRBJ2-7; d_gene: TRBD2; CDR3aa: CSVESSGETYEQYF; CDR3nt: TGCAGCGTTGAATCGAGCGGGGAAACCTACGAGCAGTACTTC
v_gene: TRBV27; abundance: many; j_gene: TRBJ2-7; d_gene: TRBD1; CDR3aa: CASSLSRDSYEQYF; CDR3nt: TGTGCCAGCAGTTTATCCCGGGACAGCTACGAGCAGTACTTC
v_gene: TRBV20-1; abundance: many; j_gene: TRBJ2-3; d_gene: NA; CDR3aa: CSARGDFTDTQYF; CDR3nt: TGCAGTGCTAGAGGGGACTTCACAGATACGCAGTATTTT
v_gene: TRBV6-2/TRBV6-3; abundance: many; j_gene: TRBJ2-3; d_gene: TRBD2; CDR3aa: CASSYTPRLAGVADTQYF; CDR3nt: TGTGCCAGCAGTTACACCCCACGGCTAGCGGGAGTCGCAGATACGCAGTATTTT
v_gene: TRBV6-1; abundance: many; j_gene: TRBJ2-2; d_gene: TRBD2; CDR3aa: CASSQREYPGELFF; CDR3nt: TGTGCCAGCAGTCAGCGGGAGTACCCCGGGGAGCTGTTTTTT
v_gene: TRBV5-7; abundance: medium-sized; j_gene: TRBJ2-2; d_gene: TRBD2; CDR3aa: CASSRTSFPGELFF; CDR3nt: TGTGCCAGCAGCCGGACTAGCTTCCCCGGGGAGCTGTTTTTT
v_gene: TRBV6-4; abundance: many; j_gene: TRBJ1-5; d_gene: NA; CDR3aa: CASGDRQGNQPQHF; CDR3nt: TGTGCCAGCGGTGACAGGCAGGGCAATCAGCCCCAGCATTTT
v_gene: TRBV20-1; abundance: many; j_gene: TRBJ2-5; d_gene: TRBD2; CDR3aa: CSARDLASGIQETQYF; CDR3nt: TGCAGTGCTAGAGATCTCGCTAGCGGGATTCAAGAGACCCAGTACTTC
v_gene: TRBV6-2/TRBV6-3; abundance: many; j_gene: TRBJ1-1; d_gene: NA; CDR3aa: CASSYFLPHTEAFF; CDR3nt: TGTGCCAGCAGTTACTTTCTTCCGCACACTGAAGCTTTCTTT
v_gene: TRBV5-4; abundance: NA; j_gene: TRBJ1-2; d_gene: NA; CDR3aa: CASSSDRYGYTF; CDR3nt: TGTGCCAGCAGCTCTGACAGATATGGCTACACCTTC
v_gene: TRBV11-2; abundance: many; j_gene: TRBJ1-1; d_gene: NA; CDR3aa: CASSWRWAEAFF; CDR3nt: TGTGCCAGCAGCTGGAGGTGGGCCGAAGCTTTCTTT
v_gene: TRBV4-2; abundance: many; j_gene: TRBJ2-1; d_gene: NA; CDR3aa: CASSQGPLGDEQFF; CDR3nt: TGTGCCAGCAGCCAAGGCCCCTTGGGAGACGAGCAGTTCTTC
v_gene: TRBV12-3/TRBV12-4; abundance: many; j_gene: TRBJ1-3; d_gene: NA; CDR3aa: CASQQVSGNTIYF; CDR3nt: TGTGCCAGCCAACAAGTCTCTGGAAACACCATATATTTT
v_gene: TRBV11-1; abundance: NA; j_gene: TRBJ2-7; d_gene: NA; CDR3aa: CASSLGTYEQYF; CDR3nt: TGTGCCAGCAGCTTGGGGACCTACGAGCAGTACTTC
v_gene: TRBV15; abundance: many; j_gene: TRBJ2-1; d_gene: TRBD2; CDR3aa: CATSRDMVGGGYNEQFF; CDR3nt: TGTGCCACCAGCAGAGATATGGTCGGCGGGGGTTACAATGAGCAGTTCTTC
v_gene: TRBV23-1; abundance: few; j_gene: TRBJ1-3; d_gene: NA; CDR3aa: CASRDPRASISGNTIYF; CDR3nt: TGCGCCAGCAGGGACCCGCGCGCGAGTATCTCTGGAAACACCATATATTTT
v_gene: TRBV12-3/TRBV12-4; abundance: many; j_gene: TRBJ2-1; d_gene: NA; CDR3aa: CASSSDTRSNEQFF; CDR3nt: TGTGCCAGCAGTTCGGACACCCGAAGCAATGAGCAGTTCTTC
v_gene: TRBV5-1; abundance: NA; j_gene: TRBJ1-1; d_gene: NA; CDR3aa: CASSSQGQNTEAFF; CDR3nt: TGCGCCAGCAGCTCCCAGGGACAGAACACTGAAGCTTTCTTT
v_gene: TRBV11-2; abundance: many; j_gene: TRBJ2-3; d_gene: NA; CDR3aa: CASSPQGKDTQYF; CDR3nt: TGTGCCAGCAGCCCGCAGGGGAAAGATACGCAGTATTTT
v_gene: TRBV28; abundance: many; j_gene: TRBJ2-1; d_gene: TRBD2; CDR3aa: CASRVLAGRIEQFF; CDR3nt: TGTGCCAGCAGGGTGCTAGCGGGGCGCATTGAGCAGTTCTTC
v_gene: TRBV27; abundance: many; j_gene: TRBJ1-2; d_gene: NA; CDR3aa: CASSLYPGHGYTF; CDR3nt: TGTGCCAGCAGTTTATATCCAGGGCATGGCTACACCTTC
v_gene: TRBV20-1; abundance: many; j_gene: TRBJ2-3; d_gene: NA; CDR3aa: CSARRQSGTDTQYF; CDR3nt: TGCAGTGCTCGGCGACAGAGCGGCACAGATACGCAGTATTTT
v_gene: TRBV4-2; abundance: many; j_gene: TRBJ1-1; d_gene: NA; CDR3aa: CASSQDRGDRTTEAFF; CDR3nt: TGTGCCAGCAGCCAAGATAGGGGAGACCGGACCACTGAAGCTTTCTTT
v_gene: TRBV6-2/TRBV6-3; abundance: many; j_gene: TRBJ2-7; d_gene: NA; CDR3aa: CASSYSNRFGEQYF; CDR3nt: TGTGCCAGCAGTTACTCGAACCGATTTGGCGAGCAGTACTTC
v_gene: TRBV5-6; abundance: NA; j_gene: TRBJ2-7; d_gene: NA; CDR3aa: CASNSSYEQYF; CDR3nt: TGTGCCAGCAACTCCTCCTACGAGCAGTACTTC
v_gene: TRBV20-1; abundance: many; j_gene: TRBJ2-3; d_gene: TRBD2; CDR3aa: CSASSSGRADTQYF; CDR3nt: TGCAGTGCCTCGTCTAGCGGGAGGGCAGATACGCAGTATTTT
v_gene: TRBV3-1; abundance: NA; j_gene: TRBJ2-7; d_gene: NA; CDR3aa: CASSQDSGSYEQYF; CDR3nt: TGTGCCAGCAGCCAAGACTCAGGATCCTACGAGCAGTACTTC
v_gene: TRBV12-3/TRBV12-4; abundance: many; j_gene: TRBJ1-1; d_gene: NA; CDR3aa: CASSFYSNTEAFF; CDR3nt: TGTGCCAGCAGTTTTTATTCGAACACTGAAGCTTTCTTT